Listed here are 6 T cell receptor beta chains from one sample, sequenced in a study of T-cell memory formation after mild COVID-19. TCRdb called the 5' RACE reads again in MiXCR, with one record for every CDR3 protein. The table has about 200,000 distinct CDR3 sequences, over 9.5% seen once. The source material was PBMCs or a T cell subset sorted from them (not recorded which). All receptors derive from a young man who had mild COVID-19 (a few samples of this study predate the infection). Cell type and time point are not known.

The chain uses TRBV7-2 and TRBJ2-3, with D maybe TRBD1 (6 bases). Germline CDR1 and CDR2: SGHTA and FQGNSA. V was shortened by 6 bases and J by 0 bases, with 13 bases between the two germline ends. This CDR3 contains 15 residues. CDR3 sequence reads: CASSDRLTSTDTQYF. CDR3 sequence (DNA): TGTGCCAGCAGTGACAGGCTAACTAGCACAGATACGCAGTATTTT.

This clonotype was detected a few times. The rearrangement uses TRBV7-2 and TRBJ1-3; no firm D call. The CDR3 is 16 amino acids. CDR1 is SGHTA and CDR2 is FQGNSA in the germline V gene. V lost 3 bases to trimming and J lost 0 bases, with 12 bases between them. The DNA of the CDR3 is TGTGCCAGCAGCTTGTATGGCTTTAGCTCTGGAAACACCATATATTTT. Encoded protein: CASSLYGFSSGNTIYF. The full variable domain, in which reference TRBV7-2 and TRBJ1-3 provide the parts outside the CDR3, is GAGVSQSPSNKVTEKGKDVELRCDPISGHTALYWYRQSLGQGLEFLIYFQGNSAPDKSGLPSDRFSAERTGGSVSTLTIQRTQQEDSAVYLCASSLYGFSSGNTIYFGEGSWLTVV.

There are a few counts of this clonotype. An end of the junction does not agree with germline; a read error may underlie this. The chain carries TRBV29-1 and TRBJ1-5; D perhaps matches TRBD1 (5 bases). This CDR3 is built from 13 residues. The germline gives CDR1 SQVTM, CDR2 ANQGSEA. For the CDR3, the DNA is TGCAGCGCTGCGGAGCAGGGCAAACAGCCCCAGCATTTT. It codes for CSAAEQGKQPQHF. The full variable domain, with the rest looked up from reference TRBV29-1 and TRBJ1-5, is SAVISQKPSRDICQRGTSLTIQCQVDSQVTMMFWYRQQPGQSLTLIATANQGSEATYESGFVIDKFPISRPNLTFSTLTVSNMSPEDSSIYLCSAAEQGKQPQHFGDGTRLSIL.

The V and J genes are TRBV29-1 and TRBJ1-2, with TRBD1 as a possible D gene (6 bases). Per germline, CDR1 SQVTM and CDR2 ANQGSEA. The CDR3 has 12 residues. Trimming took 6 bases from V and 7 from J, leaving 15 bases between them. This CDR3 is CSVPQGLGGYTF. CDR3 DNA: TGCAGCGTGCCTCAGGGGCTCGGTGGCTACACCTTC.

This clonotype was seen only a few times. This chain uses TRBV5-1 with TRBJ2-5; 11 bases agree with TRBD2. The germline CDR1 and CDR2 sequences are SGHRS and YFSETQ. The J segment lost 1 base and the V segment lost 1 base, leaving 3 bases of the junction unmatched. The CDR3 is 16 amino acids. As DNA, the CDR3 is TGCGCCAGCAGCTTGTTTCTAGCGGGGGGCCAAGAGACCCAGTACTTC. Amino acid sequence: CASSLFLAGGQETQYF.

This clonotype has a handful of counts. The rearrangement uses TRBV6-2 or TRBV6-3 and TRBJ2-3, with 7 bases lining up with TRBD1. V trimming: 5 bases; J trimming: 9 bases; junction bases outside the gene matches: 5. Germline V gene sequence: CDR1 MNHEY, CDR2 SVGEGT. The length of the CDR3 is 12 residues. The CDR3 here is CASSKTGSTQYF. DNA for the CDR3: TGTGCCAGCAGTAAGACAGGGTCGACGCAGTATTTT.